The present T cell receptor beta chain was sequenced within a study of response to subunit inactivated influenza vaccine. The length of the CDR3 is 12 residues. The germline CDR1 and CDR2 sequences are SNHLY and FYNNEI. Trimming took 8 bases from V and 9 from J, leaving 14 bases between them. In this sample, this clonotype turned up many times. TCRdb redid the calling of the RT-PCR reads with MiXCR, one entry per CDR3 protein. The table has some 540,000 distinct CDR3 sequences, approximately 20% seen once; the top ten hold around 2.8%. These data were likewise used in another study, on T cells expressing NK-cell markers. This second study notes: cDNA encoding TCR beta was synthesized via 5'RACE template switching incorporating UMIs. The TCR beta repertoires originated in sorted CD3+CD56+NKG2C+, CD3+CD56+NKG2C- and CD3+CD56-NKG2C+ T cells. One of eight sequenced donors was HCMV-seronegative; the other seven were seropositive. Roughly six donors showed dominant NKG2C+ clonotypes comprising about 1.0-7.5% of their CD8+ T cells.

The source of this sequence is a man aged 50-59 years who received an inactivated influenza vaccine. This material consisted of CD4+ T cells sorted from PBMCs, taken 11 to 12 days after vaccination. V is TRBV2 and J is TRBJ2-1; D is possibly TRBD2 (6 bases). CDR3 sequence: CASSNLASEQFF. CDR3 DNA: TGTGCCAGCTCAAATCTAGCGAGTGAGCAGTTCTTC.